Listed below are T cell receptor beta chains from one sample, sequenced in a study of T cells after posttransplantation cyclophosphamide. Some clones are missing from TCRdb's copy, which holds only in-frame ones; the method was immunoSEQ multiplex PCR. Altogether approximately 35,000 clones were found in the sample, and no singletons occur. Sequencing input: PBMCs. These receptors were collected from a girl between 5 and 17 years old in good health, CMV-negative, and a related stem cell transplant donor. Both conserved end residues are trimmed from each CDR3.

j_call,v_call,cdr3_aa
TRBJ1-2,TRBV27,ASSFIGTDYGYT
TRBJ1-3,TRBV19,ASSIHLTGKGASGNTIY
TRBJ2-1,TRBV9,ASSPRLGRAGNEQF
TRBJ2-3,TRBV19,ASSIAGGLIDTQY
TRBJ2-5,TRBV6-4,ASSDSFLAYQETQY
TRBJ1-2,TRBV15,ATSSRDGTPYGYT
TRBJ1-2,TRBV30,AWSTGTGSRDNYGYT
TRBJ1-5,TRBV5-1,ASSLGQGGLNQPQH
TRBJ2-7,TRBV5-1,ASSPDYRPYEQY
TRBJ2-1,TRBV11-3,ASSSEADLYNEQF
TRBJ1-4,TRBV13,ASSLTGVSNEKLF
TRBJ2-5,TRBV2,ASSEAGLGKTQY
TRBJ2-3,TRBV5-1,ASRQEPADTQY
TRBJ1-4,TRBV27,ASSITGIKREKLF
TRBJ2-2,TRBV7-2,ASSPQRRASGRHTGELF
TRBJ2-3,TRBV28,ASSLSRGIGTDTQY
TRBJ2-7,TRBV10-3,AISDPSQGPYEQY
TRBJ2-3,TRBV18,ASSPLGSTDTQY
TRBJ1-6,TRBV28,ASSLGGEWGSPLH
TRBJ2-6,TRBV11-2,ASSSPMRVSGANVLT
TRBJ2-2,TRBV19,ASRETGARTIDTGELF
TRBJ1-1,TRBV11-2,ASSLMYGDMNTEAF
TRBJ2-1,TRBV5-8,ASSLGREPSNEQF
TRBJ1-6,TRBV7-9,ASSPGQGSPLH
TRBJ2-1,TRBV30,ASGSYNEQF
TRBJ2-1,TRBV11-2,ASSMVAGAYNEQF
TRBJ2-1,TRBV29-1,SAPRDRISYNEQF
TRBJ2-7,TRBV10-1,ASSEAASGEQY
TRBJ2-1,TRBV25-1,ASRGLTSGRLSYNEQF
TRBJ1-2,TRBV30,AWNTGVVNYGYT
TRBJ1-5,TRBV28,AGSPDRAFNQPQH
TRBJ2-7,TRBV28,ASSLPAGGQTTYEQY
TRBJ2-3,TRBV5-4,ASSAGQGDTDTQY
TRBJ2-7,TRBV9,ASSVGISGAGSSYEQY
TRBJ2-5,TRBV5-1,ASSLGRAPALETQY
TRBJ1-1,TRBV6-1,ASSARTANTEAF
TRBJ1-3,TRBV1,TSSQGWVWGAGNTIY
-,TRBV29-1,SVESSGGSYEQY
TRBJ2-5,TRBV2,ASQGARETQY
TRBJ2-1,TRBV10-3,AISESLAGSNEQF
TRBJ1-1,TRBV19,ASSITGDTEAF
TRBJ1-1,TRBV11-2,ASSHTGRPEAF
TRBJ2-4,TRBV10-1,ASGTGRLDKNIQY
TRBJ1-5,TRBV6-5,ASRTTNQPQH
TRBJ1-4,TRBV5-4,ASSFGAGGTNEKLF
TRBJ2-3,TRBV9,ASSVESGAGGITDTQY
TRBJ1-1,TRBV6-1,ASSQGYMNTEAF
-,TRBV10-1,ASSESPSGSYEQY
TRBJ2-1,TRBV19,ASTDYVRLDEQF
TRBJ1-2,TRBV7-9,ASTSGGRGNYGYT
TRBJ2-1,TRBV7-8,ASSPSGASYNEQF
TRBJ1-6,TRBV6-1,ASSERTGSGSPLH
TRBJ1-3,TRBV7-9,ASSLGTGSFGNTIY
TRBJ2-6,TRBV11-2,ASSFDGLRANVLT
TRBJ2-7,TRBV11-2,ASSVIAGGPSSYEQY
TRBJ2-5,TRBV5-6,ASSSTAGPETQY
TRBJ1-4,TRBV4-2,ASQRGQSNEKLF